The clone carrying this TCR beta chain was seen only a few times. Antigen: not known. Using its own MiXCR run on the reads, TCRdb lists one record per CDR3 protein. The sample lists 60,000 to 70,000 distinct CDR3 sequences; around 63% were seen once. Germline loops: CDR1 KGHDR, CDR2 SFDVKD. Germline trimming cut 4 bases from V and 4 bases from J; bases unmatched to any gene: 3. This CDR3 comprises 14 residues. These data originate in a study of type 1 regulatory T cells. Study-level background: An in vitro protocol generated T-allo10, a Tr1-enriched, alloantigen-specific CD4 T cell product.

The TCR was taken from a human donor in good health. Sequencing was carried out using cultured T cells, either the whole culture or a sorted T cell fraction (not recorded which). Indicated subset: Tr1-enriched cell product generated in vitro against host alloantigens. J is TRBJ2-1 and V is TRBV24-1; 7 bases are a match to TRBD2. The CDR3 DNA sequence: TGTGCCACCAGTGAACCCGGGGGGTACAATGAGCAGTTCTTC. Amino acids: CATSEPGGYNEQFF.